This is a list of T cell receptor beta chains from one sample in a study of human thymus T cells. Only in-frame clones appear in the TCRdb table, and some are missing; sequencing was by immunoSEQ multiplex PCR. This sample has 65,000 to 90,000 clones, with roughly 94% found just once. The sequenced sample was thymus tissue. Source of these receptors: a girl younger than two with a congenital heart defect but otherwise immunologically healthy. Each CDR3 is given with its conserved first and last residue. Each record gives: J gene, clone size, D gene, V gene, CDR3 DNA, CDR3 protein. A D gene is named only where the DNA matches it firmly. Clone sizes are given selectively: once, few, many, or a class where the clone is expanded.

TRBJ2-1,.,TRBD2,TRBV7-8,TGTGCCAGCAGCTTAGCGCCGGCTAGCGGAACCAATGAGCAGTTCTTC,CASSLAPASGTNEQFF
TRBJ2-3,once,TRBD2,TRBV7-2,TGTGCCAGCAGCTTAGTTACAGCGGGAGGGAGGGATACGCAGTATTTT,CASSLVTAGGRDTQYF
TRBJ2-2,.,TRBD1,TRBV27,TGTGCCAGCAGTGGGACAGGGTGGGACACCGGGGAGCTGTTTTTT,CASSGTGWDTGELFF
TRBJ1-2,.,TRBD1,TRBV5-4,TGTGCCAGCAGCTTCAAGACAGGGAAGGATAACTATGGCTACACCTTC,CASSFKTGKDNYGYTF
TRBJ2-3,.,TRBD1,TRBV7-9,TGTGCCAGCAGCGGGGACAGAAGGAGGTCAGATACGCAGTATTTT,CASSGDRRRSDTQYF
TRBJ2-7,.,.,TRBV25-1,TGTGCCAGCAGTGAATCTGGTCTTTCTTTTTACGAGCAGTACTTC,CASSESGLSFYEQYF
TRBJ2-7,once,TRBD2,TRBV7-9,TGTGCCAGCAGCCGGAGCGGGGCTAGATCCTACGAGCAGTACTTC,CASSRSGARSYEQYF
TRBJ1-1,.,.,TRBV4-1,TGCGCCAGCAGCCAAGAAGGACACGAGTTGAAGAACACTGAAGCTTTCTTT,CASSQEGHELKNTEAFF
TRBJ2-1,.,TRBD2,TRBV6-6,TGTGCCAGCATAGGGAGGGCCGACTACAATGAGCAGTTCTTC,CASIGRADYNEQFF
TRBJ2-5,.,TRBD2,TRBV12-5,TGTGCTAGTGGTTTGGTAAATACTAGCGCCTTAGAAGAGACCCAGTACTTC,CASGLVNTSALEETQYF
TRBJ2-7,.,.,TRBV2,TGTGCCAGCGGGGGCCAGAGAGGGCCGTACGAGCAGTACTTC,CASGGQRGPYEQYF
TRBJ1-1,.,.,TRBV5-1,TGCGCCAGCAGCCCGGGCGGAGAAGAACCTATGAACACTGAAGCTTTCTTT,CASSPGGEEPMNTEAFF
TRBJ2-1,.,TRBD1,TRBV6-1,TGTGCCAGCAGTGAAGGTGGACAGGGGGCGAGTTGTGAGCAGTTCTTC,CASSEGGQGASCEQFF
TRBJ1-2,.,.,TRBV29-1,TGCAGCGTTGAAGATCAGAATGGCTACACCTTC,CSVEDQNGYTF
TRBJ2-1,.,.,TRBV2,TGTGCCAGCAGTGCTTGCGGGACCGCTAATGAGCAGTTCTTC,CASSACGTANEQFF
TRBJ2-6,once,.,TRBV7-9,TGTGCCAGCAGCGGGACGATCTCTGGGGCCAACGTCCTGACTTTC,CASSGTISGANVLTF
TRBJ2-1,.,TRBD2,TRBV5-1,TGCGCCAGCAGTCATAGTAGCGGGAGCAGCGATGAGCAGTTCTTC,CASSHSSGSSDEQFF
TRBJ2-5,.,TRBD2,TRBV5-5,TGTGCCAGCAGCCTAAGAGGTCCCGGGACTAGCGGGACGGCGGGGGAGACCCAGTACTTC,CASSLRGPGTSGTAGETQYF
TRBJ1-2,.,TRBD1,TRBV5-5,TGTGCCAGCACTATGGCTCCGGGACAGGGGGATCAGGGCTACACCTTC,CASTMAPGQGDQGYTF
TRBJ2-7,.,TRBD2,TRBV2,TGTGCCAGCAGTCCGGGACTAGCGGATCACGGATCCTCATACGAGCAGTACTTC,CASSPGLADHGSSYEQYF
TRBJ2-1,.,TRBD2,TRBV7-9,TGTGCCAGCAGCTTAGGGTCGGGAGGGAGCTCCTACAATGAGCAGTTCTTC,CASSLGSGGSSYNEQFF
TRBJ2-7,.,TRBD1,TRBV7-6,TGTGCCAGCAGCTTGAACAGGGGAATTAAAGCCTACGAGCAGTACTTC,CASSLNRGIKAYEQYF
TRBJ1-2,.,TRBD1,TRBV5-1,TGCGCCAGCAGCTTGTTCGGGACAGGGATCGGCTATGGCTACACCTTC,CASSLFGTGIGYGYTF
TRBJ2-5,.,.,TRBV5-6,TGTGCCAGCAGCTTATTAGCGCACCAAGAGACCCAGTACTTC,CASSLLAHQETQYF
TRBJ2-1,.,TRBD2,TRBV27,TGTGCCAGCAGTTTTGGGGCCAGGCGGGAGGCCTTTACCTACAATGAGCAGTTCTTC,CASSFGARREAFTYNEQFF
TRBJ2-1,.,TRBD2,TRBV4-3,TGCGCCAGCAGCCAAGGAGGTACTAGCGGGAGCTTTTACAATGAGCAGTTCTTC,CASSQGGTSGSFYNEQFF
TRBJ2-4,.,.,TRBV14,TGTGCCAGCAGCCAAGGGGGGAAAGGGGAAAACATTCAGTACTTC,CASSQGGKGENIQYF
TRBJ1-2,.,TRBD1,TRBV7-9,TGTGCCAGCAGCCCTCCGGGACAGGGAAGGTACGGCTACACCTTC,CASSPPGQGRYGYTF
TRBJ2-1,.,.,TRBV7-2,TGTGCCAGCAGCGAACCGGGGTGGCCCTACAATGAGCAGTTCTTC,CASSEPGWPYNEQFF
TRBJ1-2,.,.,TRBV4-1,TGCGCCAGCAGCCAAAGCCGAGAACAGCTAATTAACTATGGCTACACCTTC,CASSQSREQLINYGYTF
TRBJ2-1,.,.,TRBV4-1,TGCGCCACCGGCACCCTGAGGGTTTCCGGTGAGCAGTTCTTC,CATGTLRVSGEQFF
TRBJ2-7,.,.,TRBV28,TGTGCCAGCGCCAGCAGCCTGGGATTTAGGGCCTACGAGCAGTACTTC,CASASSLGFRAYEQYF
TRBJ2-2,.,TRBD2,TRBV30,TGTGCCTGGAGTGTACTCTCTAGGCGGGAGGGTGTCGCCGGGGAGCTGTTTTTT,CAWSVLSRREGVAGELFF
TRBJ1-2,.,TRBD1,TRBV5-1,TGCGCCAGCAGCTTGGAACAGGGGGTCGGAGCTAACTATGGCTACACCTTC,CASSLEQGVGANYGYTF
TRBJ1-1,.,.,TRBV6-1,TGTGCCAGCAGTGCTGATAGGCGGGACGAGGCAGCCATGAACACTGAAGCTTTCTTT,CASSADRRDEAAMNTEAFF
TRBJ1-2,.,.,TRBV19,TGTGCCACAAACAACTATGGCTACACCTTC,CATNNYGYTF
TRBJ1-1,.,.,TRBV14,TGTGCCAGCAGCCAAATCTCAGGGTTTAAAGCTTTCTTT,CASSQISGFKAFF
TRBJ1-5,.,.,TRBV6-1,TGTGCCAGCAGGCGGCTCAATCAGCCCCAGCATTTT,CASRRLNQPQHF
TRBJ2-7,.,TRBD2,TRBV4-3,TGCGCCAGCAGCCAAGGACATACCAGCGGGAGAGGGTACGAGCAGTACTTC,CASSQGHTSGRGYEQYF
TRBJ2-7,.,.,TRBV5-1,TGCGCCAGCAGCCCGGGGACGACCACCTACGAGCATTACTTC,CASSPGTTTYEHYF
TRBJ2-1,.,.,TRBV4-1,TGCGCCAGCAGCCAAGAGGCAGGGGAAATTGAAGGCAATGAGCAGTTCTTC,CASSQEAGEIEGNEQFF
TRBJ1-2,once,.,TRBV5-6,TGTGCCAGCAGCCCTGCCGGGAGAGGAGGTGGCTACACCTTC,CASSPAGRGGGYTF
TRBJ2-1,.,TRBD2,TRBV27,TGTGCCAGCAGTTCGGGTCCAGCGGGAGCCAATGAGCAGTTCTTC,CASSSGPAGANEQFF
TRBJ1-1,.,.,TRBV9,TGTGCCAGCAGCGTAGTCTCCCATTGGACTGAAGCTTTCTTT,CASSVVSHWTEAFF
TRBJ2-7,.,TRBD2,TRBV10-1,TGCGCCAGCAGTGACTCCCGTTACCCCCTCGCGACAGCGGGAGGATACGAGCAGTACTTC,CASSDSRYPLATAGGYEQYF
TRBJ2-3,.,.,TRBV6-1,TGTGCCAGCAGTGTTGTCCGGGACTTTCACACAGATACGCAGTATTTT,CASSVVRDFHTDTQYF
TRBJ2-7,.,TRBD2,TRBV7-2,TGTGCCAGCAGCTTGACTAGCGGGAGTAGCCTCGAGCAGTACTTC,CASSLTSGSSLEQYF
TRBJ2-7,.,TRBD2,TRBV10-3,TGTGCCACAAACGCCGGCGGCGGGGGGGCGGGGGATTACGAGCAGTACTTC,CATNAGGGGAGDYEQYF